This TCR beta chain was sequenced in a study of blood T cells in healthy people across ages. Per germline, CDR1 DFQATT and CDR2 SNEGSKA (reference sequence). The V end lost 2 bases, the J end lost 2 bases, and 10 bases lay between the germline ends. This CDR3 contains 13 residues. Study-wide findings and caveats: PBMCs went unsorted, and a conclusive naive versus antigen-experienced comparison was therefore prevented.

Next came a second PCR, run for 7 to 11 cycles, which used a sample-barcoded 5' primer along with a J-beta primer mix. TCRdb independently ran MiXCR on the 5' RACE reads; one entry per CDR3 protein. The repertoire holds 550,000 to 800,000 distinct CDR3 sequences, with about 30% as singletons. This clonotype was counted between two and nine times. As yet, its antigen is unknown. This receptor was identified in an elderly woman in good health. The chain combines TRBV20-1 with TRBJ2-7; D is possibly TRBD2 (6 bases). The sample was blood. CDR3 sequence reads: CSARLAGPYEQYF. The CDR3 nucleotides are TGCAGTGCTAGACTGGCGGGACCCTACGAGCAGTACTTC.